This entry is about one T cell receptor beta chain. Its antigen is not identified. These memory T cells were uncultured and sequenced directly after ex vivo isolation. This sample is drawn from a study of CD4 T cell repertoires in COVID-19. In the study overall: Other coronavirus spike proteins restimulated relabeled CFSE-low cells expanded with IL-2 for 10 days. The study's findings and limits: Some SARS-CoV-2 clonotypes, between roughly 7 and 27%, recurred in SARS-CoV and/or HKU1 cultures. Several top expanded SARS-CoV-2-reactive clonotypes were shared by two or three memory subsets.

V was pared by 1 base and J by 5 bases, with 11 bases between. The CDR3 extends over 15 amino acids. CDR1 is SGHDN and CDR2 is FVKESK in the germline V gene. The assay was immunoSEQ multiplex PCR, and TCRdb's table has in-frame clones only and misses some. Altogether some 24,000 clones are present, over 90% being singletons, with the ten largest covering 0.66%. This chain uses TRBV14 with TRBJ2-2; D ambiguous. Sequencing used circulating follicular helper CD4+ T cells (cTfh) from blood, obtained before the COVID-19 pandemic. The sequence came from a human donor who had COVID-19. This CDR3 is CASSQGVSRTGELFF. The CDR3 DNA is TGTGCCAGCAGCCAAGGAGTGTCGCGTACCGGGGAGCTGTTTTTT.